Below, one T cell receptor (beta chain) is given with its context. The sample is drawn from a study of technical replicates of blood from several donors. The repertoire was sequenced with immunoSEQ multiplex PCR; TCRdb's copy has only in-frame clones and lacks some. Seen here are approximately 15,000 clones, around 86% observed once, and the top ten hold roughly 12%. Germline CDR1 and CDR2: SSHAT and FNYEAQ (reference sequence). J was trimmed by 7 bases and V by 5 bases; bases with no gene match: 10. The CDR3 runs 14 residues. The sample consisted of PBMCs. The receptor comes from a human donor in good health. The rearrangement joins TRBV7-7 to TRBJ2-5; TRBD1 matches 7 bases. The CDR3 coding sequence is TGTGCCAGCAGCGAAGGACAGGCCGGAGGGACCCAGTACTTC. It specifies CASSEGQAGGTQYF.